This T cell receptor (beta chain) came from a study of cytomegalovirus exposure and HLA in healthy donors. Regarding this clone: The antigen remains unidentified.

Study-wide findings and caveats: Among TCR sequences, most were rare, though some public TCRs appeared in many donors. Published work reported that the classifier diagnosed cytomegalovirus status with high specificity and sensitivity.

V was clipped by 4 bases and J by 4 bases, with 7 bases between them. Germline CDR1 reads SQVTM; CDR2 reads ANQGSEA. This CDR3 is 11 amino acids long. TCRdb keeps only in-frame clones here, not all; method: immunoSEQ multiplex PCR. The sample carries roughly 84,000 clones, roughly 88% recorded once. It was the approximately 110-subject validation cohort, separate from the roughly 700-subject first cohort, to which the donors belonged. Sequencing was done on a sample of PBMCs. This sequence was found in a young man in good health and CMV-seronegative. The genes are TRBV29-1 and TRBJ2-5; TRBD1 might be the D (5 bases). This CDR3 is CSVVRGETQYF. CDR3 nucleotide sequence: TGCAGCGTTGTAAGGGGAGAGACCCAGTACTTC.